What follows are 20 T cell receptor beta chains derived from one specimen sequenced in a study of T cells after yellow fever vaccination. TCRdb re-analysed the 5' RACE reads in MiXCR, keeping a single row per CDR3 protein. In the table there are some 120,000 distinct CDR3 sequences, around 15% of which are singletons. Sample: CD8+ T cells sorted from PBMCs, taken 5 days after the yellow fever booster vaccination. Every receptor here comes from a man in his late teens or twenties who received the YFV17D yellow fever vaccine.

The chain is built from TRBV29-1 and TRBJ2-2; tentatively, D is TRBD2 (6 bases). This CDR3 comprises 13 residues. The ends were cut back, 3 bases at V and 2 bases at J, with 7 bases in the middle. Per the germline V gene, CDR1 is SQVTM and CDR2 is ANQGSEA. The CDR3 DNA sequence: TGCAGCGTTGAGGGGACTAACACCGGGGAGCTGTTTTTT. Translation gives CSVEGTNTGELFF.

This clonotype was observed a handful of times. The V call is TRBV21-1, the J call TRBJ2-1; TRBD1 was called by the table and not checked on the DNA. TRBV21-1 is described as a pseudogene. The CDR3 has 15 amino acids. The CDR3: CASSNKWDTALEQFF. In DNA, the CDR3 is TGTGCCAGCAGCAATAAATGGGACACTGCCCTTGAGCAGTTCTTC.

The V gene is TRBV20-1, the J gene TRBJ2-5, with 8 bases aligning to TRBD2. V lost 5 bases to trimming and J lost 5 bases; unmatched junction nucleotides: 1. The CDR3 has 11 amino acids. Germline CDR1 DFQATT, CDR2 SNEGSKA (reference sequence). The CDR3 bases are TGCAGTGCTCGCGGGGGGGAGACCCAGTACTTC. It specifies CSARGGETQYF.

This clonotype has a handful of counts. The chain is built from TRBV29-1 and TRBJ2-1, with D maybe TRBD2 (7 bases). V was shortened by 2 bases and J by 5 bases, with 13 bases between the two germline ends. Germline-derived CDR1 and CDR2 are SQVTM and ANQGSEA. This CDR3 has 14 residues. The CDR3: CSVERGGANNEQFF. As DNA, the CDR3 is TGCAGCGTTGAAAGGGGGGGCGCCAACAATGAGCAGTTCTTC.

In its sample, this clonotype was seen a few times. The chain links TRBV11-1 to TRBJ1-5; TRBD1 is a possible D gene (5 bases). This CDR3 region has 17 residues. The V gene's germline CDR1 is SGHAT and CDR2 FQDESV (reference sequence). V lost 0 bases to trimming and J lost 6 bases, with 18 bases between them. This CDR3 is CASSLAGRRGSCQPQHF. The CDR3 coding sequence is TGTGCCAGCAGCTTAGCAGGAAGGAGGGGCTCTTGTCAGCCCCAGCATTTT.

The chain uses TRBV2 and TRBJ2-1; D is perhaps TRBD1 (6 bases). Per the germline V gene, CDR1 is SNHLY and CDR2 is FYNNEI. This CDR3 is 11 amino acids long. The CDR3 nucleotides are TGTGTCTACAGAGGGGGTGGTGAGCAGTTCTTC. This encodes CVYRGGGEQFF.

This chain joins TRBV10-3 and TRBJ2-6; TRBD2 matches at 7 bases. CDR1 is ENHRY, CDR2 SYGVKD, per germline. This CDR3 spans 16 amino acids. V was pared by 7 bases and J by 0 bases, with 6 bases of the junction left unmatched. DNA of the CDR3: TGTGCCATCACCGAGGGGAGGGTCTCTGGGGCCAACGTCCTGACTTTC. Its translation is CAITEGRVSGANVLTF.

Only a few counts were recorded for this clonotype. This chain joins TRBV3-1 and TRBJ1-1; D not resolved. The V gene's germline CDR1 is LGHDT and CDR2 YNNKEL (reference sequence). V gave up 3 bases and J gave up 4 bases, with 12 bases separating them. CDR3 size: 14 residues. In DNA form, the CDR3 reads TGTGCCAGCAGCCACAGGTCCTTAGGCACTGAAGCTTTCTTT. As protein: CASSHRSLGTEAFF.

The chain uses TRBV6-2 or TRBV6-3 and TRBJ2-7; a weak D match, TRBD2 (7 bases). V was cut by 6 bases and J by 6 bases, with 12 bases left in between. CDR1 and CDR2 (germline): MNHEY, SVGEGT. The CDR3 is 12 amino acids. CDR3 loop: CASRGGAREQYF. The CDR3 region has the DNA TGTGCCAGCAGAGGGGGGGCTCGCGAGCAGTACTTC.

The genes are TRBV4-2 and TRBJ1-3; D unclear. The ends were cut back, 0 bases at V and 0 bases at J, with 9 bases in the middle. CDR1 and CDR2 (germline): LGHNA, YNFKEQ. CDR3 length: 16 amino acids. The CDR3 loop reads CASSQDPGISGNTIYF. DNA of the CDR3: TGTGCCAGCAGCCAAGATCCGGGAATCTCTGGAAACACCATATATTTT.

This clonotype was seen more than once but under ten times. The genes are TRBV4-3 and TRBJ1-1, with D perhaps TRBD1 (6 bases). The CDR3 has 15 residues. Germline V lookup: CDR1 LGHNA, CDR2 YSLEER. V lost 0 bases, J lost 6 bases, and 14 bases lay in between. CDR3 nucleotides: TGCGCCAGCAGCCAAGATAGGTGGGGGGCACCTGAAGCTTTCTTT. Amino acids: CASSQDRWGAPEAFF.

This clonotype showed up many times. The chain links TRBV7-2 to TRBJ1-1; D is perhaps TRBD1 (5 bases). The CDR3 is 12 residues long. Trimming shortened V by 3 bases and J by 6 bases, and 8 bases separated the two germline ends. The germline CDR1 and CDR2 sequences are SGHTA and FQGNSA. CDR3 sequence (DNA): TGTGCCAGCAGCTTCAGGGACCCTGAAGCTTTCTTT. Translation: CASSFRDPEAFF.

This clonotype was counted a few times. V and J are TRBV12-5 and TRBJ1-4, with 12 bases lining up with TRBD1. CDR3 size: 16 residues. The V segment lost 5 bases and the J segment 14 bases; nucleotides outside the gene matches: 15. Germline V gives CDR1 LGHNT, CDR2 FRNRAP. The CDR3 here is CASGPSGTGGREALFF. In nucleotides, the CDR3 is TGTGCTAGTGGTCCCTCCGGGACAGGGGGCCGAGAGGCCCTGTTTTTT.

The CDR3 here is CASRRTSGLSYEQYF. CDR3 nucleotide sequence: TGTGCCAGCAGAAGGACTAGCGGCCTCTCCTACGAGCAGTACTTC. The J gene is TRBJ2-7, the V gene TRBV28; 10 nucleotides match TRBD2. Germline assignment: CDR1 MDHEN and CDR2 SYDVKM. With 6 bases clipped from V and 0 bases from J, the junction kept 5 bases outside the gene matches. CDR3 length equals 15 residues. Supplemented by reference TRBV28 and TRBJ2-7, the full variable domain reads DVKVTQSSRYLVKRTGEKVFLECVQDMDHENMFWYRQDPGLGLRLIYFSYDVKMKEKGDIPEGYSVSREKKERFSLILESASTNQTSMYLCASRRTSGLSYEQYFGPGTRLTVT.

This clonotype came up a few times. V gene TRBV9 combines with J gene TRBJ1-3, with D tentatively TRBD1 (6 bases). Looked up from germline, CDR1 is SGDLS and CDR2 is YYNGEE. Trimming left V 4 bases short and J 0 bases short, with 11 bases between. This CDR3 comprises 15 residues. The CDR3 DNA is TGTGCCAGCAGCCCTCGGGACAACTCTGGAAACACCATATATTTT. Residues: CASSPRDNSGNTIYF.

The sample holds a few counts of this clonotype. For the CDR3, the DNA is TGTGCCACCAGCAGATCTCGGACAGACCCGGGGGAGACCCAGTACTTC. Translation: CATSRSRTDPGETQYF. The chain links TRBV15 to TRBJ2-5; D possibly corresponds to TRBD1 (6 bases). The CDR3 length is 16 residues. V lost 2 bases to trimming and J lost 5 bases, with 18 bases between them. CDR1 is LNHNV, CDR2 YYDKDF, per germline (reference sequence).

In its sample, this clonotype was seen a few times. The rearrangement joins TRBV7-9 to TRBJ2-7; possibly TRBD2 for D (6 bases). Germline values: CDR1 SEHNR, CDR2 FQNEAQ (reference sequence). The CDR3 sequence is 12 residues long. V was trimmed by 5 bases and J by 6 bases, leaving 11 bases between them. As DNA, the CDR3 is TGTGCCAGCAGCGCTAGGCGGGGCGAGCAGTACGTC. It is translated as CASSARRGEQYV.

In this sample, this clonotype turned up a few times. CDR3 DNA sequence: TGTGCCAGCAGTGACTCGAACTCTTCAGACTTGACAGATACGCAGTATTTT. Amino acid sequence: CASSDSNSSDLTDTQYF. The V gene is TRBV6-4, the J gene TRBJ2-3; D not resolved. The germline V gene has CDR1 MRHNA and CDR2 SNTAGT. CDR3 size: 17 residues. V lost 0 bases and J 3 bases, leaving 16 bases between the germline ends.

This sequence joins TRBV20-1 and TRBJ2-1; D remains unclear. Germline loops: CDR1 DFQATT, CDR2 SNEGSKA (reference sequence). The CDR3 covers 12 residues. Deletions cut 0 bases from V and 10 bases from J, with 10 bases between. CDR3 sequence reads: CSARDSALEQFF. The CDR3 region has the DNA TGCAGTGCTAGAGATTCGGCCCTCGAGCAGTTCTTC.

The chain recombines TRBV20-1 with TRBJ2-3; D gene ambiguous. V gave up 0 bases and J gave up 2 bases, with 12 bases separating them. The CDR3 length is 15 residues. The germline V gene has CDR1 DFQATT and CDR2 SNEGSKA (reference sequence). Written as DNA, the CDR3 is TGCAGTGCTAGAGATACGGCGCGGACCACAGATACGCAGTATTTT. Translated, it gives CSARDTARTTDTQYF.